This TCR beta chain stems from a study of early T cells in non-severe SARS-CoV-2 infection. This clonotype was picked up a small number of times. This CDR3 contains 16 residues. V was pared by 4 bases and J by 4 bases, with 10 bases of the junction left unmatched. Germline CDR1 and CDR2: SGHKS and YYEKEE (reference sequence). Molecules of cDNA were individually given unique molecular identifiers that were attached to them. Each CDR3 protein is one row after TCRdb ran MiXCR on the 5' RACE reads. The sample contains tens of thousands of distinct CDR3 sequences, roughly 18% of which appear only once. The clonotype originates from an adult who was a healthcare worker with PCR-confirmed SARS-CoV-2 infection or an uninfected control (not recorded which). The chain combines TRBV5-5 with TRBJ2-3; 9 nucleotides line up with TRBD1. The sequences come from whole blood, collected at baseline. In DNA form, the CDR3 reads TGTGCCAGCAGCCCCGCTCCGGGACAGGGCCCAGATACGCAGTATTTT. Translated, it gives CASSPAPGQGPDTQYF.